The clone carrying this T cell receptor beta chain was counted a few times. Antigen unknown. The source of the sample is a study of early T cells in non-severe SARS-CoV-2 infection. As for the study in general: Unsorted whole-blood RNA was sequenced in bulk, leaving chains unpaired.

V lost 0 bases to trimming and J lost 9 bases, with 16 bases between them. CDR1 and CDR2 (germline): SGHRS, YFSETQ. The CDR3 spans 16 residues. Unique molecular identifiers were attached to individual cDNA molecules. MiXCR was run by TCRdb on the 5' RACE reads, yielding one entry per CDR3 protein. In the table there are tens of thousands of distinct CDR3 sequences, around 10% of which are singletons. Overall study findings and caveats: Sequences matched to VDJdb favored anti-spike CD8 responses, while private and CD4 specificities were missed.

The specimen was whole blood. This chain links TRBV5-1 with TRBJ1-6; D possibly corresponds to TRBD1 (5 bases). The origin of this receptor is an adult who was a healthcare worker with PCR-confirmed SARS-CoV-2 infection or an uninfected control (not recorded which). The CDR3 DNA reads TGCGCCAGCAGCTTGGCCACTGGGCAGGGATCTTCACCCCTCCACTTT. Translation gives CASSLATGQGSSPLHF. Looking up the rest from reference TRBV5-1 and TRBJ1-6 gives the full variable domain: KAGVTQTPRYLIKTRGQQVTLSCSPISGHRSVSWYQQTPGQGLQFLFEYFSETQRNKGNFPGRFSGRQFSNSRSEMNVSTLELGDSALYLCASSLATGQGSSPLHFGNGTRLTVT.